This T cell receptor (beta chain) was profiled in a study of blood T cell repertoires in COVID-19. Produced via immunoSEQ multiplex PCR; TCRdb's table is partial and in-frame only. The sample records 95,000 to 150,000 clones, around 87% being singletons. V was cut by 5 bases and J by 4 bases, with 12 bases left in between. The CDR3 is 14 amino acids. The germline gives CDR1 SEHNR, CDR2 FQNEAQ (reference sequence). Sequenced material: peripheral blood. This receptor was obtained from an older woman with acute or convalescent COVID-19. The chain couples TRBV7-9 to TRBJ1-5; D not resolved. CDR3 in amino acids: CASSPGTENQPQHF. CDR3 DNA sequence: TGTGCCAGCAGCCCCGGAACAGAAAATCAGCCCCAGCATTTT.